What follows are 7 T cell receptor beta chains derived from one specimen sequenced in a study of sequential checkpoint blockade in melanoma. The treatment was: randomized to nivolumab then ipilimumab (arm A) or the reverse (arm B). Using immunoSEQ multiplex PCR, the repertoire was profiled, and TCRdb retains in-frame clones only, with some absent. Among fewer than 30,000 clones, about 72% were seen once, and the ten largest hold 13%. The sequences come from CD8+ T cells sorted from blood (inferred from file names), collected from a patient given nivolumab and ipilimumab in sequence. Receptor source: a human donor with melanoma.

This chain uses TRBV5-5 with TRBJ1-5; D is ambiguous. Trimming cost V 1 base and J 7 bases, with 15 bases left between them. From germline, CDR1 is SGHKS and CDR2 YYEKEE (reference sequence). The CDR3 spans 15 residues. DNA for the CDR3: TGTGCCAGCAGCTTGTTTGAGAACAAGAGGCAGCCCCAGCATTTT. This sequence encodes CASSLFENKRQPQHF.

This clone was recorded many times. Other nucleotide sequences from this sample produce the same CDR3. The chain joins TRBV28 to TRBJ2-5, with a tentative D call TRBD1 (6 bases). The CDR3 runs 15 residues. Trimming took off 3 bases at V and 3 bases at J, with 14 bases between the two ends. CDR1 is MDHEN, CDR2 SYDVKM, per germline. In nucleotides, the CDR3 is TGTGCCAGCAGTTTCTCCCGTAGGGGGAAAGAGACCCAGTACTTC. This sequence encodes CASSFSRRGKETQYF.

DNA of the CDR3: TGTGCCAGCCCACAGGGGGGAACTGAAGCTTTCTTT. Amino acids: CASPQGGTEAFF. The chain links TRBV2 to TRBJ1-1; TRBD1 matches at 8 bases. The CDR3 extends over 12 amino acids. The junction had 4 bases not matched to a gene; V was cut back by 8 bases and J by 5 bases. Looked up from germline, CDR1 is SNHLY and CDR2 is FYNNEI.

The rearrangement joins TRBV15 to TRBJ1-1, with 7 bases fitting TRBD1. The CDR3 is 14 residues long. The junction had 10 bases not matched to a gene; V was cut back by 7 bases and J by 5 bases. Germline V gene lookup returns CDR1 LNHNV and CDR2 YYDKDF (reference sequence). This CDR3 is CATTVTTGLTEAFF. The CDR3 nucleotides read TGTGCCACCACTGTGACGACAGGGTTAACTGAAGCTTTCTTT.

This clone was picked up a small number of times. The chain employs TRBV28 and TRBJ2-3; 7 positions agree with TRBD1. Germline assignment: CDR1 MDHEN and CDR2 SYDVKM. The CDR3 is 15 residues long. V lost 3 bases, J lost 1 base, and 4 bases stayed unmatched. The CDR3 here is CASSFRGRGTDTQYF. As DNA, the CDR3 is TGTGCCAGCAGTTTTAGGGGGCGCGGCACAGATACGCAGTATTTT.

The genes are TRBV2 and TRBJ2-7; D perhaps matches TRBD1 (5 bases). CDR3 length equals 12 residues. The V end lost 9 bases, the J end lost 5 bases, and 14 bases lay between the germline ends. Germline CDR1 SNHLY, CDR2 FYNNEI. Here the CDR3 DNA reads TGTGCCAGGTCAGACAGTCCTAACGAGCAGTACTTC. Its protein product is CARSDSPNEQYF.

The CDR3 sequence is CATTQGRGENTEAFF. Here the CDR3 DNA reads TGTGCCACCACCCAGGGCAGGGGGGAGAACACTGAAGCTTTCTTT. This chain uses TRBV15 with TRBJ1-1; 7 nucleotides align to TRBD1. J was trimmed by 1 base and V by 7 bases; bases with no gene match: 9. Germline V CDR1 and CDR2: LNHNV, YYDKDF (reference sequence). The CDR3 runs to 15 residues. Supplemented by reference TRBV15 and TRBJ1-1, the full variable domain reads DAMVIQNPRYQVTQFGKPVTLSCSQTLNHNVMYWYQQKSSQAPKLLFHYYDKDFNNEADTPDNFQSRRPNTSFCFLDIRSPGLGDTAMYLCATTQGRGENTEAFFGQGTRLTVV.